The next 19 T cell receptor beta chains were all read from a single sample in a study of blood T cells in healthy people across ages. PCR was performed a second time for about 7 to 11 cycles using a sample-barcoded 5' primer and a J-beta primer mix. TCRdb independently ran MiXCR on the 5' RACE reads; one entry per CDR3 protein. The sample holds around 2 million distinct CDR3 sequences, about 39% seen once. Sequencing was performed on blood. All receptors come from a human donor in good health.

This clonotype came up a few times. V is TRBV12-5 and J is TRBJ2-6; no firm D call. The CDR3 contains 15 residues. The V end lost 6 bases, the J end lost 0 bases, and 9 bases lay between the germline ends. Per the germline V gene, CDR1 is LGHNT and CDR2 is FRNRAP. The DNA of the CDR3 is TGTGCTAGTGGCTCGACCCTCTCTGGGGCCAACGTCCTGACTTTC. This sequence encodes CASGSTLSGANVLTF. Combining the CDR3 with reference TRBV12-5 and TRBJ2-6 gives the whole variable domain DARVTQTPRHKVTEMGQEVTMRCQPILGHNTVFWYRQTMMQGLELLAYFRNRAPLDDSGMPKDRFSAEMPDATLATLKIQPSEPRDSAVYFCASGSTLSGANVLTFGAGSRLTVL.

Concerning this clonotype: The germline gene is not matched at one end of the junction; a read error may be the cause. The rearrangement links TRBV7-9 to TRBJ2-7; no reliable D call. This CDR3 is built from 11 residues. Germline V lookup: CDR1 SEHNR, CDR2 FQNEAQ (reference sequence). CDR3 coding DNA: TGTGCCGGCAGCCTCTCCTACGAGCAGTACTTC. As protein: CAGSLSYEQYF. The variable domain in full, with the rest retrieved from reference TRBV7-9 and TRBJ2-7, is DTGVSQNPRHKITKRGQNVTFRCDPISEHNRLYWYRQTLGQGPEFLTYFQNEAQLEKSRLLSDRFSAERPKGSFSTLEIQRTEQGDSAMYLCAGSLSYEQYFGPGTRLTVT.

Only a few counts were recorded for this clonotype. V is TRBV7-2 and J is TRBJ2-3; no firm D call. Germline lookup yields CDR1 SGHTA and CDR2 FQGNSA. V shed 1 base and J shed 4 bases, with 6 bases lying between them. The CDR3 extends over 13 amino acids. CDR3 sequence reads: CASSLVNADTQYF. The CDR3 DNA reads TGTGCCAGCAGCTTAGTTAACGCAGATACGCAGTATTTT.

At least ten counts were recorded for this clonotype. The chain joins TRBV10-3 to TRBJ2-6, with D perhaps assigned TRBD1 or TRBD2 (5 bases each). CDR1 is ENHRY and CDR2 is SYGVKD in the germline V gene. Trimming left V 4 bases short and J 2 bases short, with 12 bases between. The CDR3 is 16 amino acids. The CDR3 region is CAISGTWDPGANVLTF. CDR3 DNA: TGTGCCATCAGTGGGACCTGGGACCCTGGGGCCAACGTCCTGACTTTC.

This clonotype came up a few times. This chain links TRBV7-9 with TRBJ2-1; 9 bases align to TRBD2. With V trimmed by 0 bases and J by 9 bases, 12 bases remained unmatched. This CDR3 is 17 amino acids long. From germline, CDR1 is SEHNR and CDR2 FQNEAQ (reference sequence). CDR3 DNA sequence: TGTGCCAGCAGCTTAGCAGCGGGGGGACCCCGGTCAAGTGAGCAGTTCTTC. Protein: CASSLAAGGPRSSEQFF.

The sample holds a few counts of this clonotype. The CDR3 here is CASSYPGHKYEQYF. In DNA, the CDR3 is TGTGCCAGCAGTTATCCCGGACACAAATACGAGCAGTACTTC. The chain couples TRBV6-2 or TRBV6-3 to TRBJ2-4; a possible D gene is TRBD1 (5 bases). Matching the DNA end better, TRBJ2-7 makes the J call doubtful. This CDR3 region has 14 residues. CDR1 MNHEY and CDR2 SVGEGT come from the germline V gene.

This clonotype came up a few times. The genes are TRBV4-1 and TRBJ1-5, with no clear D. V lost 4 bases to trimming and J lost 4 bases, with 8 bases between them. The CDR3 extends over 13 amino acids. Germline-derived CDR1 and CDR2 are MGHRA and YSYEKL. The CDR3, as DNA: TGCGCCAGCAGCCGGGCAGTTAATCAGCCCCAGCATTTT. Translating gives CASSRAVNQPQHF.

This clonotype showed up many times. CDR3 DNA: TGCGCCAGCAGCCAAGTGGGACAGCGAGTTCGGGAACTGTTTTTT. Translation: CASSQVGQRVRELFF. V is TRBV4-3 and J is TRBJ1-4; 7 nucleotides match TRBD1. Trimming at V came to 1 base and at J to 12 bases, leaving 11 bases not matched to a gene. The CDR3 length is 15 residues. Germline assignment: CDR1 LGHNA and CDR2 YSLEER.

The rearrangement links TRBV4-1 to TRBJ1-2; no reliable D call. Germline values: CDR1 MGHRA, CDR2 YSYEKL. The CDR3 sequence is 15 residues long. The ends were cut back, 0 bases at V and 4 bases at J, with 12 bases in the middle. DNA of the CDR3: TGCGCCAGCAGCCAAGATTGGGAGGGTTTCTATGGCTACACCTTC. Translation: CASSQDWEGFYGYTF.

The chain recombines TRBV5-1 with TRBJ2-5, with 8 bases that match TRBD1. The CDR3 totals 14 residues. Germline lookup yields CDR1 SGHRS and CDR2 YFSETQ. Trimming removed 5 bases from V and 8 bases from J; junction bases left unmatched: 11. The CDR3: CASSASQGGFTQYF. CDR3 nucleotides: TGCGCCAGCAGTGCCTCACAGGGGGGTTTTACCCAGTACTTC.

The V gene is TRBV12-3 or TRBV12-4, the J gene TRBJ2-7; 7 bases are a match to TRBD1. This CDR3 has 14 residues. Trimming removed 8 bases from V and 1 base from J; junction bases left unmatched: 8. CDR3 loop: CASRRQGPSYEQYF. The CDR3, as DNA: TGTGCCAGCCGGAGACAGGGACCTTCCTACGAGCAGTACTTC.

The chain recombines TRBV12-5 with TRBJ1-2; TRBD1 is a possible D gene (5 bases). CDR3 length: 14 residues. Trimming removed 6 bases from V and 4 bases from J, with 15 bases in between. Germline CDR1 is LGHNT and CDR2 is FRNRAP. Here the CDR3 DNA reads TGTGCTAGTGGGGGACCTAACCTTAGCTATGGCTACACCTTC. Protein: CASGGPNLSYGYTF.

Remarks on this clonotype: A much larger clone differs by one base, so this may be a read error. The chain couples TRBV7-2 to TRBJ1-2; weak D call: TRBD1 (5 bases). V was cut by 8 bases and J by 1 base, with 14 bases left in between. Germline loops: CDR1 SGHTA, CDR2 FQGNSA. The length of the CDR3 is 14 residues. The CDR3 DNA reads TGTGCCAGCGGCAAAGGGGCCCTTAACTATGGCTACACCTTC. It is translated as CASGKGALNYGYTF.

The chain combines TRBV5-1 with TRBJ2-3; unclear D gene. The V end lost 2 bases, the J end lost 2 bases, and 12 bases lay between the germline ends. In germline, CDR1 is SGHRS, CDR2 YFSETQ. The length of the CDR3 is 15 residues. CDR3 in amino acids: CASSLFWGNTDTQYF. The CDR3 DNA sequence: TGCGCCAGCAGCTTATTTTGGGGAAACACAGATACGCAGTATTTT.

A few counts support this clonotype. Mismatch with germline at one junction end may stem from a read error. The genes are TRBV4-3 and TRBJ1-1, with D possibly matching TRBD1 (5 bases). Germline CDR1 reads LGHNA; CDR2 reads YSLEER. This CDR3 comprises 15 residues. CDR3 protein: CASSQDRGVNAEAFF. CDR3 DNA sequence: TGCGCCAGCAGCCAAGATAGGGGAGTGAACGCTGAAGCTTTCTTT.

In its sample, this clonotype was seen a few times. This chain connects TRBV6-5 to TRBJ1-4; D may be TRBD1 (6 bases). The CDR3 loop spans 16 amino acids. Germline V CDR1 and CDR2: MNHEY, SVGAGI. Trimming removed 4 bases at V and 1 base at J, with 13 bases between. This CDR3 is CASSLGQGQTNEKLFF. The CDR3 bases are TGTGCCAGCAGTTTGGGTCAGGGGCAAACTAATGAAAAACTGTTTTTT.

The chain employs TRBV9 and TRBJ2-6; the match to TRBD2 covers 8 bases. Germline-derived CDR1 and CDR2 are SGDLS and YYNGEE. This CDR3 comprises 17 residues. After removal of 0 bases from V and 1 base from J, the junction contained 3 bases not matched to a gene. The CDR3 region is CASSVVGLGSGANVLTF. CDR3 sequence (DNA): TGTGCCAGCAGCGTAGTGGGACTAGGGTCTGGGGCCAACGTCCTGACTTTC.

This clonotype showed up just a few times. The chain's CDR3 is CSPTGGVDYGYTF. The CDR3 DNA follows: TGCAGTCCTACCGGAGGGGTCGACTATGGCTACACCTTC. This chain joins TRBV20-1 and TRBJ1-2; perhaps TRBD1 as D (5 bases). The CDR3 totals 13 residues. V dropped 8 bases and J dropped 3 bases, with 16 bases sitting between them. Germline V gives CDR1 DFQATT, CDR2 SNEGSKA (reference sequence).

The chain couples TRBV7-2 to TRBJ1-2; D ambiguous. The CDR3 loop spans 13 amino acids. V lost 4 bases and J 5 bases, leaving 11 bases between the germline ends. Germline V gene lookup returns CDR1 SGHTA and CDR2 FQGNSA. Here the CDR3 reads CASSSEGPYGYTF. CDR3 DNA sequence: TGTGCCAGCAGCTCCGAAGGGCCTTATGGCTACACCTTC.